This TCR beta chain stems from a study of OX40 agonist ivuxolimab in advanced cancers. Overall study: Participants averaged approximately 65 years of age (range about 23 to 79) and were about 85% male.

Clones were sequenced by immunoSEQ multiplex PCR, and TCRdb holds only the in-frame ones, with some missing. The repertoire holds tens of thousands of clones, with roughly 85% as singletons. Germline CDR1 reads GTSNPN; CDR2 reads SVGIG (reference sequence). This CDR3 is built from 15 residues. The ends were cut back, 1 base at V and 11 bases at J, with 20 bases in the middle. The sequence was collected from an adult with an advanced solid tumor such as melanoma, head and neck, liver or kidney cancer. V usage is TRBV30 and J usage is TRBJ1-4; D is uncertain. The sample consisted of CD4+ or CD8+ T cells sorted from blood, taken in a trial of the OX40 agonist ivuxolimab. CDR3 nucleotides: TGTGCCTGGAGTGAAGGCGATCTTGACGGTAGGAAACTGTTTTTT. Translated: CAWSEGDLDGRKLFF.